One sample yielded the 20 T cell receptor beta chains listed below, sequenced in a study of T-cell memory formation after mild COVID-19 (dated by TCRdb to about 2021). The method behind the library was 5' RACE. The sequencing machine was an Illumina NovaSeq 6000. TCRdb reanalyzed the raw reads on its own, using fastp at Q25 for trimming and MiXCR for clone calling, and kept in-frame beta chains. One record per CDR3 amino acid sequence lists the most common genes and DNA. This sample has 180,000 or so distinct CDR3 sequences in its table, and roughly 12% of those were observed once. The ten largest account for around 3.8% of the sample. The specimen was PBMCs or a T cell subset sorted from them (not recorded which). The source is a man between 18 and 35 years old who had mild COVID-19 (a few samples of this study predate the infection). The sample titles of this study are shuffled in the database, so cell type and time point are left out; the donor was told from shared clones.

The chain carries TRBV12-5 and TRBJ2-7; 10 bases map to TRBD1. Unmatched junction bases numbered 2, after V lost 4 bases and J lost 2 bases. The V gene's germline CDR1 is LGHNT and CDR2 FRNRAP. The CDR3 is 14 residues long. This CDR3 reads CASGWTGGTYEQYF. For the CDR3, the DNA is TGTGCTAGTGGTTGGACAGGGGGGACCTACGAGCAGTACTTC. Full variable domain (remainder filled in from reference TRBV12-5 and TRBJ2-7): DARVTQTPRHKVTEMGQEVTMRCQPILGHNTVFWYRQTMMQGLELLAYFRNRAPLDDSGMPKDRFSAEMPDATLATLKIQPSEPRDSAVYFCASGWTGGTYEQYFGPGTRLTVT.

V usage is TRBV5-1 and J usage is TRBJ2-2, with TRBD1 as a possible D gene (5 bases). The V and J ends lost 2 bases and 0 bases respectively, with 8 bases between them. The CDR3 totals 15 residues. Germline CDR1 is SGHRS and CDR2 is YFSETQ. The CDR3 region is CASSFGQTNTGELFF. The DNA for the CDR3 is TGCGCCAGCAGCTTCGGACAAACGAACACCGGGGAGCTGTTTTTT.

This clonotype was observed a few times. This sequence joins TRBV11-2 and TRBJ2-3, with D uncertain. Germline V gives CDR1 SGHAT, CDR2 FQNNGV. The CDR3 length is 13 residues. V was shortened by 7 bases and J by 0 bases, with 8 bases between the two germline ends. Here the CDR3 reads CASTRVSTDTQYF. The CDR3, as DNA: TGTGCCAGCACCCGTGTAAGCACAGATACGCAGTATTTT.

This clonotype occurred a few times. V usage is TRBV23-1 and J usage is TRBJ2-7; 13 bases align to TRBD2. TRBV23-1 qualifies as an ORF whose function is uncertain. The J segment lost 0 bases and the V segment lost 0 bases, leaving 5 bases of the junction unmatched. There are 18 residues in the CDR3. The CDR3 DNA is TGCGCCAGCAGTCAATCGTCGACTAGCGGGGGGAGCTCCTACGAGCAGTACGTC. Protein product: CASSQSSTSGGSSYEQYV.

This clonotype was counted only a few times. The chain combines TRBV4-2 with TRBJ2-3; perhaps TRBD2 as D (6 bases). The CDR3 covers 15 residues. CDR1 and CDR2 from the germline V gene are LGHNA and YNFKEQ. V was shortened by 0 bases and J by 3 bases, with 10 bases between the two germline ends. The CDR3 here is CASSQDRLATDTQYF. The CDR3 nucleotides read TGTGCCAGCAGCCAAGATAGGCTAGCGACAGATACGCAGTATTTT.

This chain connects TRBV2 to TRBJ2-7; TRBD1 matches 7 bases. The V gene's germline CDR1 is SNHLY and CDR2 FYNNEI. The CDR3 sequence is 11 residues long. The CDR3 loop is CASGIGQDSAV. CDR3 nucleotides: TGTGCCAGCGGGATAGGACAGGATAGCGCCGTC.

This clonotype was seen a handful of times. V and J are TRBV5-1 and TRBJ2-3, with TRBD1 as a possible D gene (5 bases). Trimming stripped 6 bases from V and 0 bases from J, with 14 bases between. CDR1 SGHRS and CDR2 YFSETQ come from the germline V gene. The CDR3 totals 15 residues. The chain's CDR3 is CASTQGGPSTDTQYF. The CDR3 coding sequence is TGCGCCAGCACCCAGGGCGGCCCAAGCACAGATACGCAGTATTTT.

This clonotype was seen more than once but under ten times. CDR3 coding DNA: TGCAGTGCTCATCCCGGGGGCGCCGGCACAGATACGCAGTATTTT. Protein product: CSAHPGGAGTDTQYF. The chain recombines TRBV20-1 with TRBJ2-3; possibly TRBD1 or TRBD2 for D (6 bases each). The germline V gene encodes CDR1 DFQATT and CDR2 SNEGSKA (reference sequence). Trimming removed 5 bases at V and 1 base at J, with 16 bases between. The CDR3 runs 15 residues.

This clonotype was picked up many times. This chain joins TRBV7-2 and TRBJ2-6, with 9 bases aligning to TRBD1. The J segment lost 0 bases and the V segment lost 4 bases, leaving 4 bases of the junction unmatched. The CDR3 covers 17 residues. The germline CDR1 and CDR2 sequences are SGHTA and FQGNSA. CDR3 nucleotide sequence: TGTGCCAGCAGCTGGGGACAGGGACTCTCTGGGGCCAACGTCCTGACTTTC. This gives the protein CASSWGQGLSGANVLTF. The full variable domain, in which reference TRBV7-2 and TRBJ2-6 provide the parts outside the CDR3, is GAGVSQSPSNKVTEKGKDVELRCDPISGHTALYWYRQSLGQGLEFLIYFQGNSAPDKSGLPSDRFSAERTGGSVSTLTIQRTQQEDSAVYLCASSWGQGLSGANVLTFGAGSRLTVL.

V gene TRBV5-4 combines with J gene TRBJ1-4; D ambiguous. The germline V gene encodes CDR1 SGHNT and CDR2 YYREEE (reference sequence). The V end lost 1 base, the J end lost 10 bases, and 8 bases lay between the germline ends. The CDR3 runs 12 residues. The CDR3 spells CASSLPGSKLFF. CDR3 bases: TGTGCCAGCAGCTTGCCCGGATCAAAACTGTTTTTT. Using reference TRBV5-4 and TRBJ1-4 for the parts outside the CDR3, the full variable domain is ETGVTQSPTHLIKTRGQQVTLRCSSQSGHNTVSWYQQALGQGPQFIFQYYREEENGRGNFPPRFSGLQFPNYSSELNVNALELDDSALYLCASSLPGSKLFFGSGTQLSVL.

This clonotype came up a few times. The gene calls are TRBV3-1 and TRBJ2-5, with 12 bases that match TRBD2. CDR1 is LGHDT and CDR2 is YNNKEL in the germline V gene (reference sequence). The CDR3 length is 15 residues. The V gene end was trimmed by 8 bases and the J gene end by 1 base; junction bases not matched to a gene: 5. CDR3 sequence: CASERTSGVQETQYF. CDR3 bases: TGTGCCAGCGAAAGGACTAGCGGGGTCCAAGAGACCCAGTACTTC.

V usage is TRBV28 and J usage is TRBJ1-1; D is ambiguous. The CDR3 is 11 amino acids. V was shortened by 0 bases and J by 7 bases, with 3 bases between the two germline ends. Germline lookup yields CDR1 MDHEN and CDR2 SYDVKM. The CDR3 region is CASSLWSEAFF. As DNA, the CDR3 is TGTGCCAGCAGTTTATGGAGTGAAGCTTTCTTT.

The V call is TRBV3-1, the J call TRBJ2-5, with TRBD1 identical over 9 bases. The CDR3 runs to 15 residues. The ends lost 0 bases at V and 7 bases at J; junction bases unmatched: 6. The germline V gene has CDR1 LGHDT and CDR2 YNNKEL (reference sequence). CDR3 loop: CASSQESGTGRTQYF. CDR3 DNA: TGTGCCAGCAGCCAAGAGTCCGGGACAGGGAGGACCCAGTACTTC.

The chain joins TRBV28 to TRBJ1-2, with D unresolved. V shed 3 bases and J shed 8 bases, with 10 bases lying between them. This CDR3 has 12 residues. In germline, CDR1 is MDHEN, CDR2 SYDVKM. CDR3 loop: CASSLHGSGYTF. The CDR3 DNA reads TGTGCCAGCAGTTTGCACGGGAGCGGCTACACCTTC.

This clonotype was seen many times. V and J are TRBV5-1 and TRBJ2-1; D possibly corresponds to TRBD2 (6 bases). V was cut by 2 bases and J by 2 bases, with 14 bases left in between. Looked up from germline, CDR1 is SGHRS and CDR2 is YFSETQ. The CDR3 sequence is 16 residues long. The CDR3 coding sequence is TGCGCCAGCAGCTTCCTCCGGGACTGGGCCTACAATGAGCAGTTCTTC. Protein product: CASSFLRDWAYNEQFF.

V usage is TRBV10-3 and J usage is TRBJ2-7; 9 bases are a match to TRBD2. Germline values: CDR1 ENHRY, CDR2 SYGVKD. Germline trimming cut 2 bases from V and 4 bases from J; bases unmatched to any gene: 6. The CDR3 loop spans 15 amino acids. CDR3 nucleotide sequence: TGTGCCATCAGTGAGGGAGCGGGGGGCGGATACGAGCAGTACGTC. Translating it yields CAISEGAGGGYEQYV.

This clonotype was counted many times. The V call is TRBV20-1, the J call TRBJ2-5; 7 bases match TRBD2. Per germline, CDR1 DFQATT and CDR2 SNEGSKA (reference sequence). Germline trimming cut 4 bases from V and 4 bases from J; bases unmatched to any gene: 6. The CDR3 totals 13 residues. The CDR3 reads CSATLRGGETQYF. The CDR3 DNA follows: TGCAGTGCTACCCTTCGCGGGGGAGAGACCCAGTACTTC.

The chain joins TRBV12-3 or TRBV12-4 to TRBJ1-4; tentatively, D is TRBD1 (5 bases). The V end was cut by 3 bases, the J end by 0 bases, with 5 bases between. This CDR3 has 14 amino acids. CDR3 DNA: TGTGCCAGCAGTTTGACAGCAACTAATGAAAAACTGTTTTTT. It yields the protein CASSLTATNEKLFF.

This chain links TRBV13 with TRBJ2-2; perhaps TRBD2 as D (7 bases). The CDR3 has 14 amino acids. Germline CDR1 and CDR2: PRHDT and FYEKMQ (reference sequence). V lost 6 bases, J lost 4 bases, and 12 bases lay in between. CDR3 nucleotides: TGTGCCAGCAGGCTAGGGGGGGGCACCGGGGAGCTGTTTTTT. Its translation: CASRLGGGTGELFF.

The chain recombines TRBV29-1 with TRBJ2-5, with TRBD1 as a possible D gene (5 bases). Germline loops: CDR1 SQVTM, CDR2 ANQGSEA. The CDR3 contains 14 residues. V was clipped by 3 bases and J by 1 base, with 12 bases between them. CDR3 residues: CSVEPGKAQETQYF. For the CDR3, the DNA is TGCAGCGTTGAGCCAGGGAAGGCCCAAGAGACCCAGTACTTC.